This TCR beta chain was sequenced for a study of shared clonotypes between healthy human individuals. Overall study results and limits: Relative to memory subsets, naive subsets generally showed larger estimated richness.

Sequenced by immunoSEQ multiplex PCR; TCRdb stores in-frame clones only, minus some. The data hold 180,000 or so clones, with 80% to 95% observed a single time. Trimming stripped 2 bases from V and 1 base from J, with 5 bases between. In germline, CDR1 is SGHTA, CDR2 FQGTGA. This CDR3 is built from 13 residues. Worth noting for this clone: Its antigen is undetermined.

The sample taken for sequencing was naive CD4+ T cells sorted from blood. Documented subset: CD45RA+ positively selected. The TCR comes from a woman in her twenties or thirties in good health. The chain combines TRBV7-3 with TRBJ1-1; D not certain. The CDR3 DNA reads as TGTGCCAGCAGCTTAGGACGGAACACTGAAGCTTTCTTT. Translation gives CASSLGRNTEAFF. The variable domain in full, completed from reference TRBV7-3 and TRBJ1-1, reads GAGVSQTPSNKVTEKGKYVELRCDPISGHTALYWYRQSLGQGPEFLIYFQGTGAADDSGLPNDRFFAVRPEGSVSTLKIQRTERGDSAVYLCASSLGRNTEAFFGQGTRLTVV.